This passage covers 19 T cell receptor beta chains from one sample sequenced in a study of CD8 T cells in ankylosing spondylitis. Findings and limits, study-wide: For ankylosing spondylitis blood, a TCR beta motif of seven to nine highly homologous variants appeared characteristic.

What these receptors recognize is not known. Via MiXCR, TCRdb re-called the 5' RACE reads, giving one row per CDR3 protein. The sample carries around 480,000 distinct CDR3 sequences, over 15% recorded once. Sequences were obtained from blood, either unsorted or a sorted T cell fraction (not recorded which). Receptors originate from a male donor with ankylosing spondylitis.

This clonotype occurred a few times. The CDR3 sequence is CSAVEGRGNQPQHF. The DNA for the CDR3 is TGCAGTGCCGTCGAGGGGCGCGGCAATCAGCCCCAGCATTTT. V and J are TRBV20-1 and TRBJ1-5; weak D call: TRBD1 (5 bases). The CDR3 is made up of 14 amino acids. V was pared by 6 bases and J by 2 bases, with 14 bases between. Looked up from germline, CDR1 is DFQATT and CDR2 is SNEGSKA (reference sequence).

The gene calls are TRBV9 and TRBJ2-3; D tentatively reads TRBD1 or TRBD2 (6 bases each). CDR1 is SGDLS and CDR2 is YYNGEE in the germline V gene. Trimming took off 4 bases at V and 2 bases at J, with 17 bases between the two ends. The CDR3 totals 16 residues. The CDR3 spells CASSFAEGTPTDTQYF. CDR3 DNA: TGTGCCAGCAGCTTCGCGGAGGGGACACCCACAGATACGCAGTATTTT.

V is TRBV2 and J is TRBJ2-5; perhaps D is TRBD1 or TRBD2 (5 bases each). The CDR3 sequence is 13 residues long. From germline, CDR1 is SNHLY and CDR2 FYNNEI. Trimming cost V 8 bases and J 2 bases, with 12 bases left between them. CDR3 region: CASVGRSQETQYF. The CDR3 region has the DNA TGTGCCAGCGTGGGACGGTCACAAGAGACCCAGTACTTC.

This clonotype was seen only once. For the CDR3, the DNA is TGTGCCAGCAGCCAAGCGGGCACCCGCTACGAGCAGTACTTC. Its translation is CASSQAGTRYEQYF. The chain couples TRBV3-1 to TRBJ2-7; no reliable D call. The CDR3 has 14 amino acids. Deletions cut 1 base from V and 3 bases from J, with 10 bases between. Germline CDR1 reads LGHDT; CDR2 reads YNNKEL (reference sequence).

V is TRBV5-1 and J is TRBJ2-1; D is uncertain. In germline, CDR1 is SGHRS, CDR2 YFSETQ. The CDR3 has 15 amino acids. V lost 0 bases to trimming and J lost 1 base, with 8 bases between them. CDR3 in DNA: TGCGCCAGCAGCTTGGTCGTGGATTCCTACAATGAGCAGTTCTTC. It translates to CASSLVVDSYNEQFF.

Here the CDR3 reads CASSFATVRNEQFF. CDR3 nucleotide sequence: TGTGCCAGCAGCTTCGCAACCGTGAGGAATGAGCAGTTCTTC. The genes are TRBV7-9 and TRBJ2-1; D is unresolved. Trimming removed 3 bases at V and 7 bases at J, with 13 bases between. Germline CDR1 is SEHNR and CDR2 is FQNEAQ (reference sequence). The CDR3 loop spans 14 amino acids.

V is TRBV11-2 and J is TRBJ2-1, with D perhaps TRBD1 or TRBD2 (7 bases each). The CDR3 runs 16 residues. The V end was cut by 8 bases, the J end by 0 bases, with 17 bases between. Per germline, CDR1 SGHAT and CDR2 FQNNGV. The CDR3 here is CASPLARGGSYNEQFF. The CDR3 nucleotides read TGTGCCAGCCCCTTAGCCAGGGGGGGCTCCTACAATGAGCAGTTCTTC.

The chain employs TRBV12-3 or TRBV12-4 and TRBJ2-3; 11 bases match TRBD2. V was pared by 6 bases and J by 4 bases, with 6 bases of the junction left unmatched. The CDR3 loop spans 15 amino acids. In DNA, the CDR3 is TGTGCCAGCAGCCGACTAGCGGGGCTCGCAGATACGCAGTATTTT. Protein product: CASSRLAGLADTQYF.

The chain is built from TRBV12-3 or TRBV12-4 and TRBJ2-3, with unresolved D. The V end lost 3 bases, the J end lost 0 bases, and 10 bases lay between the germline ends. The CDR3 consists of 15 residues. The CDR3 DNA sequence: TGTGCCAGCAGTTTCTGGCGTCAAAGCACAGATACGCAGTATTTT. The encoded protein is CASSFWRQSTDTQYF.

This clonotype was seen a few times. The CDR3 bases are TGTGCCAGCAGGCTTGGAGGGGGCCATGAGCAGTTCTTC. This encodes CASRLGGGHEQFF. The chain is built from TRBV7-3 and TRBJ2-1; D is possibly TRBD1 (7 bases). Germline lookup yields CDR1 SGHTA and CDR2 FQGTGA. Trimming removed 6 bases from V and 8 bases from J, with 14 bases in between. The CDR3 runs 13 residues.

The J gene is TRBJ2-3, the V gene TRBV20-1; D is perhaps TRBD1 or TRBD2 (5 bases each). Germline CDR1 reads DFQATT; CDR2 reads SNEGSKA (reference sequence). V was cut by 6 bases and J by 2 bases, with 15 bases left in between. This CDR3 has 14 amino acids. The CDR3 DNA sequence: TGCAGTGCAGAACCGGGGCCAAACACAGATACGCAGTATTTT. This gives the protein CSAEPGPNTDTQYF.

This clonotype has just a few counts. The chain recombines TRBV4-3 with TRBJ1-1; 9 bases are a match to TRBD1. Germline V gene data show CDR1 as LGHNA and CDR2 as YSLEER. The junction had 5 bases not matched to a gene; V was cut back by 2 bases and J by 4 bases. The CDR3 runs 15 residues. CDR3 in amino acids: CASSQQTGGGTEAFF. CDR3 nucleotide sequence: TGCGCCAGCAGCCAACAGACAGGGGGGGGCACTGAAGCTTTCTTT.

This clonotype has more than one count but fewer than ten. This chain joins TRBV28 and TRBJ2-7, with 7 positions matching TRBD2. Per germline, CDR1 MDHEN and CDR2 SYDVKM. The CDR3 consists of 15 residues. The trim removed 3 bases at V and 1 base at J, leaving 6 bases unmatched. The CDR3 sequence is CASSFGLGGSYEQYF. The CDR3 nucleotides read TGTGCCAGCAGTTTCGGACTAGGAGGGTCCTACGAGCAGTACTTC.

This clonotype was found a few times. The rearrangement uses TRBV7-9 and TRBJ1-3; D possibly corresponds to TRBD1 (6 bases). The CDR3 is made up of 15 amino acids. V gave up 5 bases and J gave up 0 bases, with 11 bases separating them. The V gene's germline CDR1 is SEHNR and CDR2 FQNEAQ (reference sequence). The CDR3 DNA reads as TGTGCCAGCAGCCAGGGACACATCTCTGGAAACACCATATATTTT. Protein product: CASSQGHISGNTIYF.

This clonotype occurred many times. J is TRBJ2-3 and V is TRBV5-1; TRBD1 matches at 9 bases. This CDR3 region has 16 residues. Trimming removed 4 bases from V and 2 bases from J; junction bases left unmatched: 8. The germline gives CDR1 SGHRS, CDR2 YFSETQ. Here the CDR3 DNA reads TGCGCCAGCAGCCACAGGGGGCGATCCTACACAGATACGCAGTATTTT. It yields the protein CASSHRGRSYTDTQYF.

The V gene is TRBV5-1, the J gene TRBJ2-1; 8 positions match TRBD2. Losses at the gene ends were 4 bases for V and 6 bases for J; bases not matched to a gene: 12. The length of the CDR3 is 16 residues. CDR1 is SGHRS, CDR2 YFSETQ, per germline. The CDR3 spells CASSEPSGSRGNEQFF. The CDR3 DNA is TGCGCCAGCAGCGAACCCAGCGGGAGTAGGGGCAATGAGCAGTTCTTC.

This clonotype appeared a few times. The gene calls are TRBV7-9 and TRBJ2-3; a possible D gene is TRBD2 (6 bases). The CDR3 is 16 residues long. V was clipped by 7 bases and J by 2 bases, with 19 bases between them. CDR1 and CDR2 from the germline V gene are SEHNR and FQNEAQ (reference sequence). DNA for the CDR3: TGTGCCAGCACCATTAGCCGGGGGACCGACACAGATACGCAGTATTTT. The encoded protein is CASTISRGTDTDTQYF.

The chain couples TRBV2 to TRBJ1-5; D remains unclear. The V and J ends lost 5 bases and 4 bases respectively, with 15 bases between them. The germline gives CDR1 SNHLY, CDR2 FYNNEI. This CDR3 has 15 amino acids. CDR3 DNA sequence: TGTGCCAGCAGTACTATAGACATAGCAAATCAGCCCCAGCATTTT. Translation gives CASSTIDIANQPQHF. Based on the CDR3 plus reference TRBV2 and TRBJ1-5, the full variable domain is EPEVTQTPSHQVTQMGQEVILRCVPISNHLYFYWYRQILGQKVEFLVSFYNNEISEKSEIFDDQFSVERPDGSNFTLKIRSTKLEDSAMYFCASSTIDIANQPQHFGDGTRLSIL.

A single count supports this clonotype. V usage is TRBV7-9 and J usage is TRBJ2-5; D could derive from TRBD1 or TRBD2 (5 bases each). The CDR3 consists of 16 residues. Trimming cost V 5 bases and J 2 bases, with 18 bases left between them. Germline CDR1 reads SEHNR; CDR2 reads FQNEAQ (reference sequence). The CDR3 region has the DNA TGTGCCAGCAGCCTGGCAGGGACGTATAATCAAGAGACCCAGTACTTC. This encodes CASSLAGTYNQETQYF.